This TCR beta chain comes out of a study of blood T cell repertoires in COVID-19 (dated by TCRdb to 2018 to 2020). About the study as a whole: Samples covering the acute and convalescent phases of COVID-19 were provided by collaborators in the United States, Italy and Spain. Deeply sampled blood TCRbeta repertoires from subjects exposed to, actively infected with, or recovered from COVID-19 were included in the dataset. The samples were drawn from the first 160 participants of the ongoing ImmuneRACE study and from 1,254 subjects provided by 6 global collaborators. The prospective study material was composed of cDNA or gDNA derived from T cells, B-cell-depleted T cells, or PBMCs. Where HLA class I and class II types were available, the types were taken from metadata supplied by the sample provider, not from assay-based typing. Sample metadata almost always included a de-identified subject ID, COVID-19 status, age in years and sex. The repertoires were made available in a free public database intended to serve as a resource for research on the immune response to SARS-CoV-2.

V loses 4 bases of germline sequence and J loses 0 bases, and the interval between the two ends is 20 bases. The germline V gene gives CDR1 as SGHRS and CDR2 as YFSETQ. Spanning cysteine to phenylalanine, the CDR3 consists of 18 amino acids. Left in the record is the CDR3 DNA by itself, 54 bases read in frame from the first base. Collaborating institutions collected whole blood in K2EDTA tubes following their own protocols. For TCRbeta analysis, collaborator samples were shipped as frozen whole blood, as isolated PBMCs, or as DNA extracted from either sample type. Broad study findings and their caveats: Clinical and demographic metadata were provided uncurated, with the amount varying by source and participant.

The immunoSEQ Assay, a bias-controlled multiplex PCR, was used to amplify TCRbeta CDR3 regions from genomic DNA. As for how the authors treated the data: The number of nucleated cells in each sample was estimated by amplification of reference gene primers within the assay. Sequence reads were collapsed and filtered to measure the absolute abundance of every unique TCRbeta CDR3 rearrangement. For each sample, productive Simpson clonality was calculated as the square root of Simpson's diversity index across productive rearrangements. In its TCRdb copy, this immuneACCESS table keeps in-frame sequences only and misses some clones. Where compared with another copy, unresolved V genes explain less than half of these, and the others have no known cause. V and J calls and clone size follow that table, whereas D and trimming were derived from the DNA. The sample contains some 150,000 clones, just under 85% of them found a single time. The top ten clones comprise 2.5% to 3% of the sample.

Comment on this clone: Its antigen specificity is not known. Within one base of it there is no much larger clone, and no base qualities were kept.

The sample consisted of peripheral blood. The TCR sequence derives from a woman aged 40 to 49 with active or convalescent COVID-19. The chain is encoded by TRBV5-1 joined to TRBJ2-1; TRBD1 could be the D gene, as 6 bases match. The CDR3 reads CASSPGGRGHSSYNEQFF. The nucleotide sequence reads as follows: TGCGCCAGCAGCCCCGGAGGCAGGGGACATAGCTCCTACAATGAGCAGTTCTTC.